This record looks at one T cell receptor (beta chain) sequence and its context. What this receptor recognizes is not known. Nothing much larger sits one base from this clone, and base qualities are not available. On a MiSeq, deep resolution sequencing aimed for a depth between 1 in 1 million and 1 in 200,000 T cells, with each clonotype covered approximately 9.2x on average. The immunoSEQ hsTCRB Kit was used to generate the TCR beta libraries. As for the original processing: The data were analyzed with ImmunoSEQ Analyzer and ImmunoSEQ Data Assistant, and V, D and J gene assignments followed IMGT definitions. Clonality, with values ranging from 0 to 1, was calculated as one minus the normalized Shannon entropy of productive rearrangement frequencies. Only overrepresented clonotypes making up at least 0.05% of the repertoire of each patient were included in the public clonotype analysis. About twelve age-matched healthy donor repertoires from immuneACCESS were used as controls for clonality. TCRdb limited this immuneACCESS table to in-frame rearrangements with V and J called. A share of clones is missing; checked studies link under half to unresolved V genes, and the rest is unexplained. V, J and clone size were drawn from that table, and D and trimming were deduced from the DNA. This sample comprises about 130,000 clones, around 80% of them detected only once. In total, the top ten clones hold 2.5% to 3.5% of the sample.

CDR1 is given as SGHRS and CDR2 as YFSETQ, both from the germline V gene. The CDR3 numbers 11 residues from cysteine through phenylalanine. Kept here is only the CDR3 DNA, which spans 33 bases and is read in frame from base 1. Deletion took 1 base off V and 2 bases off J, with a span of 0 bases between the germline ends. The sample originates from a study of cytotoxic CD8 clonotypes in ibrutinib-treated CLL (dated by TCRdb to about 2021). Describing the broader study: In this cohort, more than 14 patients were treatment-naive and roughly 10 were relapsed/refractory, while around 18 had unmutated IGHV. Responses were partial in roughly 25 patients and complete in 2; after median about 5.5 years follow-up, some 15 stayed in remission and roughly twelve progressed. Response samples were taken after a median of 12 months on treatment, ranging from about 6 to 40 months. Samples averaged about 260,000 productive templates and tens of thousands of productive rearrangements. Of the approximately 91 people in the trial, about 27 had longitudinal samples available. Cryopreserved peripheral blood mononuclear cells were collected at three points: before therapy, at response, and at either sustained remission or disease progression. Patients were still on ibrutinib when every remission and progressive disease sample was collected. Study-level results and caveats: Clonality increased at ibrutinib response, stayed stable in sustained remission, and fell back toward baseline at progression. At baseline, clonality was higher than in age-matched healthy donors and showed a strong correlation with circulating CD8+ T-cell counts. Sampling times were not matched between sustained-remission and progressing patients, and lymph node repertoires were not studied. Public clonotypes were rare and either shrank or stayed stable during treatment, and the rise in clonality at ibrutinib response reflected expansion of private clonotypes.

This sample's time point label indicates: around 25 months on ibrutinib. For TCR beta library preparation, about 2.2 micrograms of genomic DNA were extracted from the cryopreserved PBMCs. Longitudinal blood samples from CLL patients receiving ibrutinib monotherapy were subjected to high-throughput TCR beta sequencing. The patients took part in an open-label, single-center phase 2 trial of ibrutinib monotherapy. In this chain, TRBV5-1 is recombined with TRBJ1-1; too little of a D gene remains to name it. The receptor comes from a human donor with chronic lymphocytic leukemia. The starting material was PBMCs, obtained after 24 months of ibrutinib treatment. The CDR3 loop reads CASSLNTEAFF. The base sequence is TGCGCCAGCAGCTTGAACACTGAAGCTTTCTTT. Beyond the CDR3, the reference TRBV5-1 and TRBJ1-1 genes provide the residues; the full variable domain reads: KAGVTQTPRYLIKTRGQQVTLSCSPISGHRSVSWYQQTPGQGLQFLFEYFSETQRNKGNFPGRFSGRQFSNSRSEMNVSTLELGDSALYLCASSLNTEAFFGQGTRLTVV.